Sequencing of this T cell receptor (beta chain) was carried out in a study of blood T cell repertoires in COVID-19. On the study more broadly: Donors in the United States, Italy and Spain gave samples during acute or convalescent COVID-19.

Germline loops: CDR1 SQVTM, CDR2 ANQGSEA. This CDR3 comprises 13 residues. Trimming removed 1 base at V and 6 bases at J, with 12 bases between. Original data processing: It was from reference gene primer amplification that nucleated cell counts were estimated. TCRdb's copy holds only in-frame clones and misses some; the assay was immunoSEQ multiplex PCR. That table furnishes V, J and clone size, whereas the DNA furnished D and trimming. The data hold roughly 300,000 clones, with 81% observed a single time. The sample consisted of peripheral blood. The sequence derives from a woman aged 60-70 years with active or convalescent COVID-19. The chain combines TRBV29-1 with TRBJ1-1, with TRBD1 as a possible D gene (5 bases). The CDR3: CSVEGGGHPEAFF. The CDR3, as DNA: TGCAGCGTTGAAGGGGGGGGTCACCCTGAAGCTTTCTTT.